The T cell receptor (beta chain) under discussion was sequenced for a study of identical twins. General study findings and limits: The study found excess low generation probability among twin-shared out-of-frame alpha sequences.

The table lists this clonotype with a few counts. Its antigen is undetermined. Donors uniformly comprised healthy Caucasians. With V trimmed by 4 bases and J by 3 bases, 6 bases remained unmatched. Per germline, CDR1 KGHDR and CDR2 SFDVKD. The CDR3 is 15 residues long. One entry per CDR3 protein results from TCRdb running MiXCR on the 5' RACE reads. The table shows about 900,000 distinct CDR3 sequences, with 9% to 15% occurring only once. This sample also belongs to another study, concerning yellow fever vaccine responses in identical twins.

The TCR originated in a woman aged 18-30 years in good health. The rearrangement uses TRBV24-1 and TRBJ1-2; 8 positions agree with TRBD1. Material for sequencing was PBMCs. The DNA for the CDR3 is TGTGCCACCAGTGAATCCGGACAGGGCGACTATGGCTACACCTTC. Its translation is CATSESGQGDYGYTF.